This T cell receptor (beta chain) was retrieved from a study of T cell clonality in common variable immunodeficiency. At least ten counts were recorded for this clone. Read sequence stops 3 residues before the CDR3 end, and the germline J gene provides the missing end. Germline CDR1 and CDR2: SQVTM and ANQGSEA. The CDR3 is 11 amino acids. Using immunoSEQ multiplex PCR, the repertoire was profiled, and TCRdb retains in-frame clones only, with some absent. The sample counts about 64,000 clones, none seen once; the ten largest own about 1.7%. The chain links TRBV29-1 to TRBJ2-7; D is possibly TRBD2 (6 bases). Material for sequencing was peripheral blood mononuclear cells. The sequence was collected from a person aged 18-70 years in good health. The CDR3 spells CGFGGRYEQYF. The sequenced CDR3 bases are TGCGGATTCGGGGGTCGATACGAG.